The rows below give T cell receptor beta chains drawn from one sample of a study of monozygotic twins with inflammatory bowel disease. Following a re-call of the 5' RACE reads, TCRdb has one entry per CDR3 protein and lacks DNA. In total, the table holds around 380,000 distinct CDR3 sequences. Input material: blood. The receptors originated from a human donor with ulcerative colitis or Crohn's disease, or a healthy co-twin of an affected twin (not recorded which). The CDR3 runs from the conserved cysteine through the conserved F or W.

cdr3_aa	v_call	j_call
CASSLSTVDYGYTF	TRBV5-1	TRBJ1-2
CSAPTRDSLNQPQHF	TRBV20-1	TRBJ1-5
CASSQRTPGNTIYF	TRBV7-8	TRBJ1-3
CASSVGKGPSNEQFF	TRBV9	TRBJ2-1
CARPRRPAPGANVLTF	TRBV21-1	TRBJ2-6
CASSRLADSTDTQYF	TRBV4-3	TRBJ2-3
CASSVGGPKNIQYF	TRBV9	TRBJ2-4
CASGRTGGDYGYTF	TRBV19	TRBJ1-2
CSARDTEGYNSPLHF	TRBV20-1	TRBJ1-6
CASSFGQGLGYGYTF	TRBV6-5	TRBJ1-2
CASSPMTPIENTEAFF	TRBV18	TRBJ1-1
CSARDPAGALREQYF	TRBV20-1	TRBJ2-7
CASGRSGELFF	TRBV10-3	TRBJ2-2
CASSLAYRRGNEKLFF	TRBV7-9	TRBJ1-4
CASRVRRNIGGYNEQFF	TRBV6-1	TRBJ2-1
CASSHSSGLSYNEQFF	TRBV7-2	TRBJ2-1
CASSLDRGDEQFF	TRBV5-1	TRBJ2-1
CASSVGGYCYTF	TRBV9	TRBJ1-2
CASSQELGTGANVLTF	TRBV3-1	TRBJ2-6
CASSPPGGATWKVPQYF	TRBV6-1	TRBJ2-5
CSARDRGAWAFF	TRBV20-1	TRBJ1-1
CASTRREGYQPQHF	TRBV6-2/TRBV6-3	TRBJ1-5
CAISGNRDNNSPLHF	TRBV10-3	TRBJ1-6
CASSLCAYGDYNEQFF	TRBV5-1	TRBJ2-1
CASSQTGETEAFF	TRBV12-3/TRBV12-4	TRBJ1-1
CASSFAPGAGGEKTQYF	TRBV27	TRBJ2-5
CASSFWYRGTSQETQYF	TRBV28	TRBJ2-5
CASGSTRPSTDTQYF	TRBV12-3/TRBV12-4	TRBJ2-3